The subject of this entry is one T cell receptor beta chain. These data originate in a study of T cell responses to AZD1222 COVID-19 vaccine. Sequenced by immunoSEQ multiplex PCR; TCRdb stores in-frame clones only, minus some. The sample has roughly 150,000 clones; about nine tenths are singletons. The CDR3 covers 14 residues. In germline, CDR1 is KGHDR, CDR2 SFDVKD. V was pared by 3 bases and J by 4 bases, with 9 bases between. The source of this sequence is an adult who received the AZD1222 COVID-19 vaccine. The V gene is TRBV24-1, the J gene TRBJ1-5; D unclear. Sequenced here: peripheral blood, sampled 28 days after the second AZD1222 dose. CDR3 loop: CATSDPGKNQPQHF. The CDR3 DNA sequence: TGTGCCACCAGTGATCCGGGGAAAAATCAGCCCCAGCATTTT.